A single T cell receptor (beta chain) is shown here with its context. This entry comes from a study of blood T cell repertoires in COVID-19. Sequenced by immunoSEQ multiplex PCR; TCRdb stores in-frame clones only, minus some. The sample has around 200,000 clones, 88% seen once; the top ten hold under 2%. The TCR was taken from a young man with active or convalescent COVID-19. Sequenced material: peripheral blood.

The CDR3 loop is CATSRDITVYGYTF. As DNA, the CDR3 is TGTGCCACCAGCAGAGATATAACAGTCTATGGCTACACCTTC. This chain uses TRBV15 with TRBJ1-2; D unclear. The length of the CDR3 is 14 residues. Looked up from germline, CDR1 is LNHNV and CDR2 is YYDKDF (reference sequence). Trimming left V 0 bases short and J 4 bases short, with 9 bases between.